These 21 T cell receptor beta chains came from one sample sequenced in a study of control samples from healthy donors and cancer patients. Method: immunoSEQ multiplex PCR; TCRdb's copy keeps in-frame clones and lacks some. The sample includes around 100,000 clones, about 86% of them seen just once. Source material: blood. The receptors derive from a man younger than 40 in good health.

The genes are TRBV5-7 and TRBJ2-1; D tentatively reads TRBD1 or TRBD2 (5 bases each). TRBV5-7 is an ORF for which the function is uncertain. Between the trimmed V and J ends, which lost 3 bases and 10 bases, there was a span of 14 bases. The CDR3 length is 13 residues. Here the CDR3 reads CASSWGTYSEQFF. The CDR3, as DNA: TGTGCCAGCAGCTGGGGGACGTATTCGGAGCAGTTCTTC.

The gene calls are TRBV5-1 and TRBJ2-5; 9 bases align to TRBD2. The length of the CDR3 is 17 residues. V lost 1 base and J lost 4; bases outside the gene matches: 11. Germline V CDR1 and CDR2: SGHRS, YFSETQ. The CDR3: CASSLRGSGRQRETQYF. CDR3 bases: TGCGCCAGCAGCTTGAGGGGTAGCGGGAGACAAAGAGAGACCCAGTACTTC.

In nucleotides, the CDR3 is TGTGCCAGCAGCCCAGACAGGGTGGTCACTGAAGCTTTCTTT. It encodes CASSPDRVVTEAFF. The chain has TRBV3-1 (or the pseudogene TRBV3-2) and TRBJ1-1; TRBD1 matches at 7 bases. The germline V gene encodes CDR1 LGHDT and CDR2 YNNKEL (reference sequence). Trimming took 4 bases from V and 4 from J; bases not matched to a gene: 6. The CDR3 is 14 residues long.

V usage is TRBV18 and J usage is TRBJ1-4; D is unresolved. Deletions cut 3 bases from V and 7 bases from J, with 21 bases between. Germline V gene lookup returns CDR1 KGHSH and CDR2 LQKENI. CDR3 length: 17 residues. The CDR3: CASSPESYFHGGEKLFF. For the CDR3, the DNA is TGTGCCAGCTCACCCGAATCGTACTTCCACGGCGGTGAAAAACTGTTTTTT. Full variable domain (outside the CDR3, taken from reference TRBV18 and TRBJ1-4): NAGVMQNPRHLVRRRGQEARLRCSPMKGHSHVYWYRQLPEEGLKFMVYLQKENIIDESGMPKERFSAEFPKEGPSILRIQQVVRGDSAAYFCASSPESYFHGGEKLFFGSGTQLSVL.

This clone has only one observation. The chain couples TRBV15 to TRBJ2-1; a possible D gene is TRBD2 (5 bases). The CDR3 spans 15 residues. Germline CDR1 is LNHNV and CDR2 is YYDKDF (reference sequence). Trimming stripped 4 bases from V and 10 bases from J, with 20 bases between. The CDR3 DNA is TGTGCCACCAGCATACTTCGCGGCCCCGGCGGGGAGCAGTTCTTC. Residues: CATSILRGPGGEQFF. Full variable domain (missing parts from reference TRBV15 and TRBJ2-1): DAMVIQNPRYQVTQFGKPVTLSCSQTLNHNVMYWYQQKSSQAPKLLFHYYDKDFNNEADTPDNFQSRRPNTSFCFLDIRSPGLGDTAMYLCATSILRGPGGEQFFGPGTRLTVL.

V gene TRBV9 combines with J gene TRBJ1-4; D is perhaps TRBD1 (5 bases). With 4 bases removed from V and 5 bases from J, the gap between germline ends came to 12 bases. The germline V gene encodes CDR1 SGDLS and CDR2 YYNGEE. CDR3 length: 14 amino acids. This CDR3 is CASSRDRGNEKLFF. In DNA, the CDR3 is TGTGCCAGCAGCCGGGACCGGGGGAATGAAAAACTGTTTTTT.

V and J are TRBV15 and TRBJ2-1; TRBD2 is a possible D gene (7 bases). V was trimmed by 2 bases and J by 4 bases, leaving 12 bases between them. Per germline, CDR1 LNHNV and CDR2 YYDKDF (reference sequence). The CDR3 extends over 15 amino acids. CDR3 amino acids: CATSRTGGQYNEQFF. CDR3 in DNA: TGTGCCACCAGCAGAACGGGAGGACAGTACAATGAGCAGTTCTTC.

V and J are TRBV5-1 and TRBJ2-7; 10 bases fit TRBD2. This CDR3 comprises 17 residues. V gave up 0 bases and J gave up 4 bases; unmatched junction bases: 10. Germline CDR1 reads SGHRS; CDR2 reads YFSETQ. The CDR3 is CASSLASSGSGFYEQYF. The CDR3 coding sequence is TGCGCCAGCAGCTTGGCGTCTAGCGGGAGTGGGTTTTACGAGCAGTACTTC.

In its sample, this clone was seen a few times. CDR3 sequence reads: CASSLGGLAGIGELFF. The DNA for the CDR3 is TGTGCCAGCAGCTTAGGGGGACTAGCGGGAATCGGGGAGCTGTTTTTT. The rearrangement uses TRBV11-3 and TRBJ2-2, with 13 bases that match TRBD2. The junction had 3 bases not matched to a gene; V was cut back by 1 base and J by 7 bases. This CDR3 spans 16 amino acids. CDR1 and CDR2 (germline): SGHNT, YENEEA.

V usage is TRBV2 and J usage is TRBJ2-1; 8 nucleotides match TRBD2. In germline, CDR1 is SNHLY, CDR2 FYNNEI. The CDR3 is 11 amino acids. The V segment lost 7 bases and the J segment 13 bases; nucleotides outside the gene matches: 6. The chain's CDR3 is CASKLAGSQFF. CDR3 DNA sequence: TGTGCCAGCAAATTAGCGGGAAGTCAGTTCTTC.

This chain connects TRBV30 to TRBJ1-5; D remains ambiguous. Germline V gene lookup returns CDR1 GTSNPN and CDR2 SVGIG (reference sequence). Between the trimmed V and J ends, which lost 0 bases and 3 bases, there was a span of 6 bases. The CDR3 length is 13 residues. The CDR3 loop is CAWSVTINQPQHF. CDR3 DNA sequence: TGTGCCTGGAGTGTAACGATCAATCAGCCCCAGCATTTT.

The gene calls are TRBV7-9 and TRBJ1-4, with 7 bases identical to TRBD1. The V and J ends lost 5 bases and 12 bases, in that order; junction bases with no gene match: 12. The CDR3 extends over 14 amino acids. Per germline, CDR1 SEHNR and CDR2 FQNEAQ (reference sequence). CDR3 bases: TGTGCCAGCAGCCAAGAAAAATCCAGGGGGGAACTGTTTTTT. Residues: CASSQEKSRGELFF.

The CDR3 is CATSTRGVTEAFF. DNA for the CDR3: TGTGCCACCAGTACCAGGGGGGTCACTGAAGCTTTCTTT. The rearrangement joins TRBV15 to TRBJ1-1; 7 bases agree with TRBD1. In germline, CDR1 is LNHNV, CDR2 YYDKDF (reference sequence). The J segment lost 4 bases and the V segment lost 6 bases, leaving 5 bases of the junction unmatched. The CDR3 is made up of 13 amino acids.

The rearrangement links TRBV7-2 to TRBJ2-7; no reliable D call. The ends were cut back, 2 bases at V and 3 bases at J, with 5 bases in the middle. Germline V gene sequence: CDR1 SGHTA, CDR2 FQGNSA. This CDR3 has 12 residues. The CDR3 is CASSLQLYEQYF. The CDR3 DNA is TGTGCCAGCAGCTTACAGCTCTACGAGCAGTACTTC.

The gene calls are TRBV2 and TRBJ1-6, with D possibly being TRBD1 (5 bases). The CDR3 consists of 14 residues. V was pared by 4 bases and J by 6 bases, with 10 bases between. CDR1 SNHLY and CDR2 FYNNEI come from the germline V gene. CDR3 protein: CASSAGFGNSPLHF. The CDR3 nucleotides are TGTGCCAGCAGTGCAGGGTTCGGTAATTCACCCCTCCACTTT.

This chain joins TRBV28 and TRBJ1-5; 10 bases line up with TRBD1. Germline-derived CDR1 and CDR2 are MDHEN and SYDVKM. V was pared by 5 bases and J by 7 bases, with 11 bases of the junction left unmatched. This CDR3 contains 16 residues. The CDR3 bases are TGTGCCAGCAGTCCTCTCGGGACAGGGGTTCGGCAGCCCCAGCATTTT. This sequence encodes CASSPLGTGVRQPQHF.

J is TRBJ2-1 and V is TRBV29-1, with a possible D match to TRBD2 (6 bases). The V end lost 1 base, the J end lost 5 bases, and 9 bases lay between the germline ends. The length of the CDR3 is 13 residues. The germline V gene has CDR1 SQVTM and CDR2 ANQGSEA. CDR3 in amino acids: CSVEVSGDNEQFF. DNA of the CDR3: TGCAGCGTTGAAGTTTCGGGGGACAATGAGCAGTTCTTC.

The V gene is TRBV7-2, the J gene TRBJ1-2, with no clear D. This CDR3 spans 14 amino acids. V lost 5 bases to trimming and J lost 3 bases, with 13 bases between them. The germline CDR1 and CDR2 sequences are SGHTA and FQGNSA. The CDR3 DNA is TGTGCCAGCAGCCCCATGTTCGGATACTATGGCTACACCTTC. It specifies CASSPMFGYYGYTF.

The genes are TRBV24-1 and TRBJ2-5; no clear D gene. There are 15 residues in the CDR3. V lost 3 bases, J lost 2 bases, and 12 bases lay in between. Germline lookup yields CDR1 KGHDR and CDR2 SFDVKD. CDR3 DNA sequence: TGTGCCACCAGTGATCCATCGGCGGTACAAGAGACCCAGTACTTC. This sequence encodes CATSDPSAVQETQYF.

CDR3 amino acids: CASSPHGRESYEQYF. In DNA form, the CDR3 reads TGTGCCAGCAGCCCCCACGGGCGGGAGTCCTACGAGCAGTACTTC. The rearrangement uses TRBV9 and TRBJ2-7; TRBD2 aligns across 7 bases. Trimming cost V 4 bases and J 1 base; bases outside gene matches: 8. This CDR3 is built from 15 residues. CDR1 is SGDLS and CDR2 is YYNGEE in the germline V gene.

The CDR3 protein is CASSLAPRGVASYEQYF. Written as DNA, the CDR3 is TGTGCCAGCAGCTTAGCGCCCAGGGGGGTAGCCTCCTACGAGCAGTACTTC. The V call is TRBV11-1, the J call TRBJ2-7; possibly TRBD1 for D (7 bases). Trimming removed 0 bases from V and 0 bases from J, with 15 bases in between. The CDR3 totals 17 residues. Germline V gives CDR1 SGHAT, CDR2 FQDESV (reference sequence).